A selection of T cell receptor beta chains follows, all from one sample in a study of CD8 T cells in ankylosing spondylitis. TCRdb ran MiXCR on the 5' RACE reads and lists one entry per CDR3 protein. The repertoire holds roughly 450,000 distinct CDR3 sequences, with 25% to 30% as singletons. The material sequenced was blood, either unsorted or a sorted T cell fraction (not recorded which). These receptors were taken from a male donor with ankylosing spondylitis. Each CDR3 is given without its conserved first and last residue. For some rows the clone size is stated as once, few or many, or as a class when expanded; others skip it.

v_gene: TRBV3-1; abundance: .; j_gene: TRBJ1-2; CDR3aa: ASSQDPPGGQGGYT
v_gene: TRBV20-1; abundance: .; j_gene: TRBJ1-5; CDR3aa: SAMDRDYSNQPQH
v_gene: TRBV5-1; abundance: .; j_gene: TRBJ2-2; CDR3aa: ASSLFVQGSAGELF
v_gene: TRBV5-6; abundance: .; j_gene: TRBJ2-3; CDR3aa: ASSLAPIYTDTQY
v_gene: TRBV2; abundance: .; j_gene: TRBJ2-7; CDR3aa: ASSVDRASYEQY
v_gene: TRBV5-5; abundance: few; j_gene: TRBJ1-1; CDR3aa: ASSAEIRNTEAF
v_gene: TRBV6-5; abundance: few; j_gene: TRBJ1-6; CDR3aa: ASSTSPGHPYPLH
v_gene: TRBV3-1; abundance: few; j_gene: TRBJ2-2; CDR3aa: ASSYNGRISGELF
v_gene: TRBV5-1; abundance: few; j_gene: TRBJ2-7; CDR3aa: ASSLGTSGRPHYEQY
v_gene: TRBV12-3/TRBV12-4; abundance: .; j_gene: TRBJ2-7; CDR3aa: ASTLDSLYEQY
v_gene: TRBV5-1; abundance: few; j_gene: TRBJ2-1; CDR3aa: ASSSGQPANEQF
v_gene: TRBV29-1; abundance: .; j_gene: TRBJ2-1; CDR3aa: SVEGSAGSDNEQF
v_gene: TRBV5-1; abundance: .; j_gene: TRBJ2-1; CDR3aa: ASSLGEYEQF
v_gene: TRBV6-1; abundance: .; j_gene: TRBJ1-5; CDR3aa: ASNDSGFGPQH
v_gene: TRBV15; abundance: few; j_gene: TRBJ2-1; CDR3aa: ATSPKGASDYNEQF
v_gene: TRBV12-3/TRBV12-4; abundance: .; j_gene: TRBJ2-1; CDR3aa: ASSPSGRAMRSYNEQF
v_gene: TRBV4-1; abundance: .; j_gene: TRBJ2-1; CDR3aa: ASSQDRGRAYNEQF
v_gene: TRBV20-1; abundance: few; j_gene: TRBJ2-3; CDR3aa: SARDPGRTSTDTQY
v_gene: TRBV4-2; abundance: few; j_gene: TRBJ2-7; CDR3aa: ASSQTPSGITSYEQY
v_gene: TRBV12-3/TRBV12-4; abundance: many; j_gene: TRBJ2-1; CDR3aa: ASSSPYNEQF
v_gene: TRBV12-3/TRBV12-4; abundance: few; j_gene: TRBJ2-1; CDR3aa: ASSWVSNNEQF
v_gene: TRBV16; abundance: .; j_gene: TRBJ2-1; CDR3aa: ASSQASGSNEQF
v_gene: TRBV5-1; abundance: few; j_gene: TRBJ2-6; CDR3aa: ASSRDRGSGANVLT
v_gene: TRBV5-6; abundance: .; j_gene: TRBJ2-1; CDR3aa: ASSALRDRAYNEQF
v_gene: TRBV7-9; abundance: .; j_gene: TRBJ2-3; CDR3aa: ASSRPYSTDTQY